This T cell receptor (beta chain) originates from a study of CD8 T cells in ankylosing spondylitis. Study outcomes and limitations: Matched ankylosing spondylitis synovial fluid reportedly contained a significantly enriched population of disease-linked clones. The study identified a TCR beta motif of several highly homologous variants that appeared characteristic of ankylosing spondylitis blood. Relatively rare in peripheral blood, disease-linked clones were also CD8+.

Quantitative 5'-RACE with molecular barcodes produced the TCR beta libraries. TCRdb redid the calling of the 5' RACE reads with MiXCR, one entry per CDR3 protein. The data hold 200,000 to 250,000 distinct CDR3 sequences, with approximately 11% observed a single time. Many counts were recorded for this clonotype. What it binds is unknown. This CDR3 is 15 amino acids long. Germline-derived CDR1 and CDR2 are MNHNS and SASEGT. V was clipped by 4 bases and J by 3 bases; unmatched bases: 3. The TCR was taken from a male donor with ankylosing spondylitis or in good health (not recorded which). The chain couples TRBV6-1 to TRBJ2-3, with 11 positions matching TRBD2. Sequenced material: blood, either unsorted or a sorted T cell fraction (not recorded which). CDR3 sequence (DNA): TGTGCCAGCAGTGCACTAGCGGGGGTGACAGATACGCAGTATTTT. The encoded protein is CASSALAGVTDTQYF.